This entry is about one TCR beta chain. The antigen remains undetermined. This entry is derived from a study of CD8 T cells in ankylosing spondylitis. TCRdb redid the calling of the 5' RACE reads with MiXCR, one entry per CDR3 protein. Seen here are a few hundred thousand distinct CDR3 sequences, around 16% observed once, and the top ten hold about 44%. The germline gives CDR1 LNHNV, CDR2 YYDKDF (reference sequence). V was trimmed by 0 bases and J by 0 bases, leaving 6 bases between them. The CDR3 covers 14 residues. Findings of the study overall: Blood of patients with ankylosing spondylitis appeared to be characterized by a TCR beta motif of eight or nine highly homologous variants.

The sample comprised blood, either unsorted or a sorted T cell fraction (not recorded which). The gene calls are TRBV15 and TRBJ2-7; D is undetermined. The receptor was derived from a male donor with ankylosing spondylitis. CDR3 amino acids: CATSREAGSYEQYF. The CDR3 region has the DNA TGTGCCACCAGCAGAGAGGCAGGCTCCTACGAGCAGTACTTC.